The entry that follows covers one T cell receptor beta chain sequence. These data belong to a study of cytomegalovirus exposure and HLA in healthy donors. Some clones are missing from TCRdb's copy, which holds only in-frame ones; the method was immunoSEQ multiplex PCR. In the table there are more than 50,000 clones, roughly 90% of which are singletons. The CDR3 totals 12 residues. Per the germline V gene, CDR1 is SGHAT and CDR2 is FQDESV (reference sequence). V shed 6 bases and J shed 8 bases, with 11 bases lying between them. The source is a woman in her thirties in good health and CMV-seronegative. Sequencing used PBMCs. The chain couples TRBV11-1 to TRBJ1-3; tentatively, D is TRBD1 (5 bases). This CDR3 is CASRGLVDTIYF. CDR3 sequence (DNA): TGTGCCAGCAGGGGACTTGTTGACACCATATATTTT.